Listed below are T cell receptor beta chains from one sample, sequenced in a study of blood T cell repertoires in COVID-19. Profiling relied on immunoSEQ multiplex PCR, and the TCRdb table lists in-frame clones only, not all of them. The sample carries about 200,000 clones, more than 70% recorded once. Sequencing was carried out using PBMCs or T cells enriched from blood (not recorded which). The receptor set was obtained from a woman aged 18-29 years who had recovered from COVID-19. The CDR3 runs from the conserved cysteine through the conserved F or W. A D gene is named only where the DNA matches it firmly. Not every row has a clone size; where given, it reads once, few, many or a size class.

J	V	size	D	CDR3	DNA
TRBJ1-1	TRBV12-5	once	NA	CASEIGGLNTEAFF	TGTGCTAGTGAAATAGGGGGATTGAACACTGAAGCTTTCTTT
TRBJ2-7	TRBV7-2	NA	NA	CASSLVRTYEQYF	TGTGCCAGCAGCTTAGTGAGAACCTACGAGCAGTACTTC
TRBJ2-1	TRBV19	once	NA	CASSISRTTYNEQFF	TGTGCCAGTAGTATATCCAGGACTACCTACAATGAGCAGTTCTTC
TRBJ2-5	TRBV9	NA	NA	CASSVAGRGPQETQYF	TGTGCCAGCAGCGTAGCCGGGCGGGGGCCCCAAGAGACCCAGTACTTC
TRBJ1-6	TRBV27	NA	NA	CASSPRDNNSPLHF	TGTGCCAGCAGTCCACGGGACAATAATTCACCCCTCCACTTT
TRBJ1-2	TRBV2	once	TRBD1	CARRDRGQVYTF	TGTGCCAGAAGAGACAGGGGGCAAGTCTACACCTTC
TRBJ2-1	TRBV10-1	NA	NA	CASSESQVGGGRYNEQFF	TGCGCCAGCAGTGAGTCCCAGGTTGGTGGGGGGAGATACAATGAGCAGTTCTTC
TRBJ2-5	TRBV3-1/TRBV3-2	NA	TRBD2	CASSPRTSGGENKKYQETQYF	TGTGCCAGCAGCCCAAGGACTAGCGGGGGGGAAAATAAAAAGTACCAAGAGACCCAGTACTTC
TRBJ1-1	TRBV10-2	NA	TRBD1	CASRGQANTEAFF	TGCGCCAGCAGGGGACAGGCGAACACTGAAGCTTTCTTT
TRBJ2-7	TRBV5-4	NA	NA	CASSAGGAREQYF	TGTGCCAGCAGCGCTGGCGGGGCCCGAGAGCAGTACTTC
TRBJ2-7	TRBV7-9	NA	NA	CASSFLSYEQYF	TGTGCCAGCAGCTTCCTGTCCTACGAGCAGTACTTC
TRBJ2-2	TRBV24-1	NA	TRBD1	CATGSGGADTGELFF	TGTGCCACCGGTTCAGGGGGCGCGGACACCGGGGAGCTGTTTTTT
TRBJ1-2	TRBV28	NA	NA	CASNTIQTGRYGYTF	TGTGCCAGCAATACAATCCAGACAGGCCGCTATGGCTACACCTTC
TRBJ1-1	TRBV11-1	NA	NA	CASSFIQSTEAFF	TGTGCCAGCAGCTTTATACAGTCCACTGAAGCTTTCTTT
TRBJ2-3	TRBV11-2	NA	TRBD1	CASTFHLTGADTQYF	TGTGCCAGCACCTTTCACTTGACAGGGGCGGATACGCAGTATTTT
TRBJ1-1	TRBV7-9	NA	NA	CASSSGLGNTEAFF	TGTGCCAGCAGCTCCGGACTCGGGAACACTGAAGCTTTCTTT
TRBJ1-2	TRBV5-4	NA	NA	CASSFLALTGSDGYTF	TGTGCCAGCAGCTTTTTGGCCCTCACAGGCTCCGATGGCTACACCTTC